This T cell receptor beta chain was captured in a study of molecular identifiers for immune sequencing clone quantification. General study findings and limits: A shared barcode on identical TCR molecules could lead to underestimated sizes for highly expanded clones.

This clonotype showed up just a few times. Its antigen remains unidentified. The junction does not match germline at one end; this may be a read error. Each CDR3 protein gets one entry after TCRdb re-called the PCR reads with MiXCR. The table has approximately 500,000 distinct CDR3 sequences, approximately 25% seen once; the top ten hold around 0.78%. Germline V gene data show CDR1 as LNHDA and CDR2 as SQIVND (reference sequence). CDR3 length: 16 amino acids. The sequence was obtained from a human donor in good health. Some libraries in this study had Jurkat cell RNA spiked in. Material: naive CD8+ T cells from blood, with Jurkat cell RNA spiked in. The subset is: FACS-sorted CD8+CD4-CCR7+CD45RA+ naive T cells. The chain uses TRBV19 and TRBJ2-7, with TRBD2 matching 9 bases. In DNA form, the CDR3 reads TGTGCCAGTAGTATAACGACTAGCGGCACCCCCTACAAGCAGTACTTC. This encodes CASSITTSGTPYKQYF.